One TCR beta chain is described in this entry. V trimming: 4 bases; J trimming: 6 bases; junction bases outside the gene matches: 9. CDR3 size: 15 residues. The germline V gene has CDR1 SGHTA and CDR2 FQGNSA. This sample was included in a study of T cell changes during pregnancy in multiple sclerosis. Produced via immunoSEQ multiplex PCR; TCRdb's table is partial and in-frame only. The profile shows about 44,000 clones, 75% to 95% of them singletons. Sequenced material: CD4+ T cells from peripheral blood mononuclear cells, taken before pregnancy. The chain has TRBV7-2 and TRBJ2-7, with 10 bases that match TRBD1. The sequence was collected from a female donor with multiple sclerosis, enrolled in a pregnancy study. The CDR3 DNA sequence: TGTGCCAGCAGCTCTTATAGCGGGACAGGGGTCGAGCAGTACTTC. Its translation: CASSSYSGTGVEQYF.